The rows below give T cell receptor beta chains drawn from one sample of a study of Graves' ophthalmopathy and Graves' hyperthyroidism. TCRdb processed the multiplex PCR reads anew with MiXCR; each CDR3 protein has one entry. The top ten clones hold about 4% of a sample with a few hundred thousand distinct CDR3 sequences, under 45% of them seen once. Specimen: peripheral blood or thyroid tissue (not recorded which). These receptors were taken from an adult man with Graves' hyperthyroidism. Each CDR3 is given with its conserved first and last residue. D genes are given only for firm matches. Not all rows give a size; the values are once, few, many and, for expanded clones, a class.

V gene,D gene,clone size,J gene,CDR3 protein,CDR3 DNA
TRBV7-6,.,.,TRBJ1-1,CASSLSGASGNTEAFF,TGTGCCAGCAGCTTAAGTGGGGCTAGCGGGAACACTGAAGCTTTCTTT
TRBV19,.,.,TRBJ1-5,CASSGRNSNQPQHF,TGTGCCAGTTCCGGGCGGAATAGCAATCAGCCCCAGCATTTT
TRBV11-2,.,few,TRBJ1-5,CASSLDHGQPQHF,TGTGCCAGCAGCTTAGATCATGGTCAGCCCCAGCATTTT
TRBV10-3,TRBD1,.,TRBJ1-4,CAISRTGGVATNEKLFF,TGTGCCATCAGTCGGACAGGGGGCGTTGCAACTAATGAAAAACTGTTTTTT
TRBV6-5,TRBD1,many,TRBJ1-2,CASSPDRGPYGYTF,TGTGCCAGCAGCCCCGACAGGGGGCCTTATGGCTACACCTTC
TRBV15,.,many,TRBJ1-2,CATSSIQGTKSYVGYTF,TGTGCCACCAGCAGCATACAGGGTACGAAGTCCTACGTGGGCTACACCTTC
TRBV19,.,few,TRBJ1-5,CASSMPRQYSNQPQHF,TGTGCCAGTAGTATGCCGAGACAGTATAGCAATCAGCCCCAGCATTTT
TRBV7-9,TRBD1,few,TRBJ1-5,CASSRQGPGDQPQHF,TGTGCCAGCAGCCGACAGGGCCCAGGGGATCAGCCCCAGCATTTT
TRBV7-9,.,many,TRBJ2-2,CASSLDSQGYTGELFF,TGTGCCAGCAGCTTAGACTCGCAAGGTTACACCGGGGAGCTGTTTTTT
TRBV19,.,many,TRBJ1-1,CASTRRENTEAFF,TGTGCCAGTACGCGTCGAGAGAACACTGAAGCTTTCTTT
TRBV12-3/TRBV12-4,.,few,TRBJ2-7,CASSPLGGGGYEQYF,TGTGCCAGCAGCCCCCTGGGGGGAGGGGGCTACGAGCAGTACTTC
TRBV2,TRBD1,.,TRBJ2-7,CASRDRGLDEQYF,TGTGCCAGCAGGGACAGGGGGCTGGACGAGCAGTACTTC
TRBV11-2,.,.,TRBJ1-4,CASSTNRAANEKLFF,TGTGCCAGCAGCACCAACAGGGCCGCTAATGAAAAACTGTTTTTT
TRBV10-3,TRBD1,.,TRBJ1-3,CAISLWTGSGNTIYF,TGTGCCATCAGTCTCTGGACAGGGTCTGGAAACACCATATATTTT
TRBV29-1,.,.,TRBJ1-3,CSVAKRDTIYF,TGCAGCGTTGCTAAACGGGACACCATATATTTT
TRBV9,.,many,TRBJ1-3,CASSVLQGGGNTIYF,TGTGCCAGCAGCGTACTACAGGGCGGTGGAAACACCATATATTTT
TRBV11-2,.,many,TRBJ2-7,CASSLRLSTYEQYF,TGTGCCAGCAGCTTGCGGCTGAGTACCTACGAGCAGTACTTC
TRBV12-3/TRBV12-4,TRBD1,few,TRBJ2-2,CASSRQGESGELFF,TGTGCCAGCAGTCGACAGGGGGAGTCCGGGGAGCTGTTTTTT
TRBV29-1,.,many,TRBJ1-1,CSVPFGDTEAFF,TGCAGCGTCCCGTTCGGCGACACTGAAGCTTTCTTT
TRBV12-3/TRBV12-4,.,many,TRBJ1-4,CASSFTGGREKLFF,TGTGCCAGCAGTTTTACCGGAGGTCGTGAAAAACTGTTTTTT
TRBV20-1,.,.,TRBJ2-1,CSARALSFDSEQFF,TGCAGTGCTAGAGCTCTGAGCTTCGACAGTGAGCAGTTCTTC
TRBV2,.,many,TRBJ1-2,CASSETTRGHPNYGYTF,TGTGCCAGCAGTGAGACAACGAGGGGACACCCAAACTATGGCTACACCTTC
TRBV5-1,.,once,TRBJ2-5,CASRDGTAGIQETQYF,TGCGCCAGCAGAGACGGGACAGCGGGGATTCAAGAGACCCAGTACTTC
TRBV29-1,.,many,TRBJ2-5,CSGGNRARGQETQYF,TGCAGCGGGGGTAATCGGGCCCGGGGGCAAGAGACCCAGTACTTC
TRBV9,.,.,TRBJ1-2,CASGGGFYGYTF,TGTGCCAGCGGCGGGGGGTTCTATGGCTACACCTTC
TRBV12-3/TRBV12-4,.,.,TRBJ2-7,CASSLGPVSRTGRGPTYEQYF,TGTGCCAGCAGTTTAGGGCCGGTTTCCAGGACAGGGAGGGGGCCTACCTACGAGCAGTACTTC
TRBV15,.,.,TRBJ2-2,CAASGGGTNTGELFF,TGTGCCGCCAGCGGAGGCGGCACGAACACCGGGGAGCTGTTTTTT
TRBV7-9,.,many,TRBJ1-4,CASRGAGPYEKLFF,TGTGCCAGCCGCGGGGCGGGCCCCTATGAAAAACTGTTTTTT
TRBV7-9,.,.,TRBJ2-7,CASSVAGSLGDYEQYF,TGTGCCAGCAGCGTCGCAGGGTCTTTAGGGGACTACGAGCAGTACTTC
TRBV14,.,.,TRBJ1-6,CASSYGLDSPLHF,TGTGCCAGCAGCTACGGTTTAGATTCACCCCTCCACTTT
TRBV5-1,.,.,TRBJ2-2,CASSPAPGETGELFF,TGCGCCAGCAGCCCCGCACCGGGCGAAACCGGGGAGCTGTTTTTT
TRBV7-6,.,.,TRBJ2-3,CASSPPFGLLAADTQYF,TGTGCCAGCAGCCCCCCCTTTGGGCTACTAGCCGCAGATACGCAGTATTTT
TRBV12-3/TRBV12-4,.,many,TRBJ1-1,CASTRGGPNTEAFF,TGTGCCAGCACCCGCGGGGGCCCGAACACTGAAGCTTTCTTT
TRBV20-1,.,many,TRBJ2-7,CSASGGTYEQYF,TGCAGTGCTAGCGGGGGAACCTACGAGCAGTACTTC
TRBV12-3/TRBV12-4,.,many,TRBJ2-5,CASSLVGGHETQYF,TGTGCCAGCAGTTTGGTCGGGGGGCATGAGACCCAGTACTTC
TRBV6-5,TRBD1,.,TRBJ1-2,CASSDRVRGYTF,TGTGCCAGCAGTGACAGGGTACGGGGCTACACCTTC
TRBV9,TRBD2,few,TRBJ2-7,CASSRDYASYEQYF,TGTGCCAGCAGCAGGGACTACGCCTCCTACGAGCAGTACTTC
TRBV5-1,.,many,TRBJ1-2,CASSLADGYGYTF,TGCGCCAGCAGCTTGGCCGACGGCTATGGCTACACCTTC
TRBV9,TRBD1,many,TRBJ1-2,CASSAAGTGFGYTF,TGTGCCAGCAGCGCCGCCGGGACAGGCTTTGGCTACACCTTC
TRBV14,.,many,TRBJ2-2,CASSQAGGNTGELFF,TGTGCCAGCAGCCAAGCAGGCGGGAACACCGGGGAGCTGTTTTTT
TRBV29-1,.,many,TRBJ2-5,CSVAGTQETQYF,TGCAGCGTTGCCGGGACACAAGAGACCCAGTACTTC
TRBV19,TRBD2,.,TRBJ2-7,CASSDGTSGREEQYF,TGTGCCAGTAGTGATGGGACTAGCGGGAGAGAGGAGCAGTACTTC
TRBV12-3/TRBV12-4,TRBD2,.,TRBJ2-2,CASSNQGLSRRNTGELFF,TGTGCCAGCAGTAATCAGGGACTAAGCAGGCGGAACACCGGGGAGCTGTTTTTT
TRBV24-1,TRBD1,.,TRBJ2-5,CATSETDRGVETQYF,TGTGCCACCAGTGAGACGGACAGGGGGGTTGAGACCCAGTACTTC
TRBV20-1,.,many,TRBJ2-7,CSARDILRQLTYEQYF,TGCAGTGCTAGAGATATTTTGCGCCAGCTAACCTACGAGCAGTACTTC
TRBV5-1,.,many,TRBJ1-1,CASSLLRDMNTEAFF,TGCGCCAGCAGCCTGTTGCGGGACATGAACACTGAAGCTTTCTTT
TRBV7-9,.,many,TRBJ2-2,CASSHKAGELFF,TGTGCCAGCAGCCACAAGGCCGGGGAGCTGTTTTTT
TRBV24-1,TRBD1,.,TRBJ1-5,CATSDSGTGDQPQHF,TGTGCCACCAGTGACTCCGGGACAGGGGATCAGCCCCAGCATTTT
TRBV10-3,TRBD1,many,TRBJ2-5,CAISEDRVQETQYF,TGTGCCATCAGCGAGGACAGGGTCCAAGAGACCCAGTACTTC
TRBV2,TRBD1,many,TRBJ2-2,CASSEWLGGGFHGELFF,TGTGCCAGCAGTGAGTGGCTAGGGGGCGGTTTTCACGGGGAGCTGTTTTTT
TRBV6-1,.,.,TRBJ2-5,CASSEASGLFQETQYF,TGTGCCAGCAGCGAAGCGTCAGGACTATTCCAAGAGACCCAGTACTTC
TRBV2,.,.,TRBJ2-5,CASSEIGQRPQETQYF,TGTGCCAGCAGTGAAATCGGCCAGCGGCCTCAAGAGACCCAGTACTTC
TRBV7-2,TRBD1,.,TRBJ1-4,CASSLKDRNNEKLFF,TGTGCCAGCAGCCTTAAGGACAGGAATAATGAAAAACTGTTTTTT
TRBV2,.,many,TRBJ1-5,CASSENEHNQPQHF,TGTGCCAGCAGTGAGAACGAACACAATCAGCCCCAGCATTTT